This T cell receptor beta chain was found in a study of blood T cell repertoires in COVID-19. Background on the study: Acute-phase and convalescent COVID-19 samples originated in the United States, Italy and Spain. In each case, the material was cDNA or gDNA derived from T cells, B-cell-depleted T cells, or PBMCs.

This clone was detected only once. Germline V CDR1 and CDR2: DFQATT, SNEGSKA (reference sequence). This CDR3 is built from 15 residues. J was trimmed by 8 bases and V by 3 bases; bases with no gene match: 7. Assay: immunoSEQ multiplex PCR; the TCRdb copy retains only in-frame clones and omits some. Among around 500,000 clones listed, approximately 83% were seen once. The chain recombines TRBV20-1 with TRBJ1-6, with TRBD1 matching over 10 bases. Sequenced sample: peripheral blood. This clonotype originated in a human donor in a cohort sampled during active COVID-19. This CDR3 reads CSASPGQGNDSPLHF. The CDR3, as DNA: TGCAGTGCTAGTCCGGGACAGGGGAATGATTCACCCCTCCACTTT.